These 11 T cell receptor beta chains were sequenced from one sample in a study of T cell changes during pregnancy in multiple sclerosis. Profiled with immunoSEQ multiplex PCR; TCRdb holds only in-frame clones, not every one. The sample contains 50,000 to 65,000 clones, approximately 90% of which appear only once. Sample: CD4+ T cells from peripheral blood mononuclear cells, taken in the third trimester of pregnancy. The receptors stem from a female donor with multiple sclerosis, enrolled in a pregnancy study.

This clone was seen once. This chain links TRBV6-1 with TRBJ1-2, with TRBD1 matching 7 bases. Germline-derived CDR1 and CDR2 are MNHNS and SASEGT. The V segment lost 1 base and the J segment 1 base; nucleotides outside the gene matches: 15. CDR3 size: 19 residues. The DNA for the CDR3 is TGTGCCAGCAGTGAAGTCGAAAATGCAGGGACAGCTCATAACTATGGCTACACCTTC. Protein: CASSEVENAGTAHNYGYTF.

CDR3 DNA: TGTGCCAGCAGCGGGGGGGCGGTAGCGGATAGCTCCTACAATGAGCAGTTCTTC. It is translated as CASSGGAVADSSYNEQFF. V is TRBV11-3 and J is TRBJ2-1, with a possible D match to TRBD2 (7 bases). Germline values: CDR1 SGHNT, CDR2 YENEEA. V was trimmed by 5 bases and J by 0 bases, leaving 20 bases between them. CDR3 length: 18 amino acids.

CDR3 nucleotide sequence: TGCGCCAGCAGCTTCGAGGCTACCCGAGGCTTTGTTACTGAAGCTTTCTTT. This translates into CASSFEATRGFVTEAFF. The chain links TRBV5-1 to TRBJ1-1; D ambiguous. Trimming took off 2 bases at V and 5 bases at J, with 22 bases between the two ends. In germline, CDR1 is SGHRS, CDR2 YFSETQ. The CDR3 extends over 17 amino acids.

This chain's CDR3 is CASSPGPSSYEQYF. The CDR3 nucleotides read TGTGCCAGCAGCCCAGGGCCAAGCTCCTACGAGCAGTACTTC. The chain joins TRBV7-3 to TRBJ2-7; D is perhaps TRBD1 (5 bases). CDR3 length: 14 amino acids. Trimming cost V 5 bases and J 0 bases, with 11 bases left between them. Germline V gene sequence: CDR1 SGHTA, CDR2 FQGTGA. Looking up the rest from reference TRBV7-3 and TRBJ2-7 gives the full variable domain: GAGVSQTPSNKVTEKGKYVELRCDPISGHTALYWYRQSLGQGPEFLIYFQGTGAADDSGLPNDRFFAVRPEGSVSTLKIQRTERGDSAVYLCASSPGPSSYEQYFGPGTRLTVT.

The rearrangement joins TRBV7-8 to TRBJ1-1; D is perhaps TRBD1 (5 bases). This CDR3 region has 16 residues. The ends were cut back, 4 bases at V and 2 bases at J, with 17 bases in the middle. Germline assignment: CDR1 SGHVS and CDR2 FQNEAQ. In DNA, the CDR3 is TGTGCCAGCAGCTCGACACAGGATCATGCAAACACTGAAGCTTTCTTT. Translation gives CASSSTQDHANTEAFF.

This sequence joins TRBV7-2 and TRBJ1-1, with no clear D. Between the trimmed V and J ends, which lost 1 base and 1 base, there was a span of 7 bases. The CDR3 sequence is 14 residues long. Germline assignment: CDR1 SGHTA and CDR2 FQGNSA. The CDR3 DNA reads TGTGCCAGCAGCTTAGGGGCACAGAACACTGAAGCTTTCTTT. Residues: CASSLGAQNTEAFF.

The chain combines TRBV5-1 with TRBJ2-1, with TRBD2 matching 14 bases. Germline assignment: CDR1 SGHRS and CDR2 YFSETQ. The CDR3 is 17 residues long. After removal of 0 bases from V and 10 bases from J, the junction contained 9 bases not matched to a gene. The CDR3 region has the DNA TGCGCCAGCAGCTTGGCCTCTGGACTAGCGGGAGGAACCGAGCAGTTCTTC. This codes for CASSLASGLAGGTEQFF.

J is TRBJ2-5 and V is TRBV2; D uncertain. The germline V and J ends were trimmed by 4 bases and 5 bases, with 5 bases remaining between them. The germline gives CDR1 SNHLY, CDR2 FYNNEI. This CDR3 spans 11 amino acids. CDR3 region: CASSVLETQYF. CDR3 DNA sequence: TGTGCCAGCAGTGTCTTGGAGACCCAGTACTTC.

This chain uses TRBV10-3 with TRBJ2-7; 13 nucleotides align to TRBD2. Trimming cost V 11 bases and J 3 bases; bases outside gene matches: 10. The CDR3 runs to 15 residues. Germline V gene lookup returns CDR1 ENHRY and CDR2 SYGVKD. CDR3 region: CASSPGLAGFYEQYF. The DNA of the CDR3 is TGTGCCTCGAGTCCGGGACTAGCGGGGTTCTACGAGCAGTACTTC.

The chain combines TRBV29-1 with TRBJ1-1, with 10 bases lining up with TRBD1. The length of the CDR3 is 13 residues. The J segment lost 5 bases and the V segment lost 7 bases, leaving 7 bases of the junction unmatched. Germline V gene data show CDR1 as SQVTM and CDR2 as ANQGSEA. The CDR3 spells CSAGTGARTEAFF. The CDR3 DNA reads TGCAGCGCGGGGACAGGGGCGAGAACTGAAGCTTTCTTT.

The CDR3 spells CASSYPLSYSQETQYF. As DNA, the CDR3 is TGTGCCAGCAGTTACCCCCTTTCCTATAGTCAAGAGACCCAGTACTTC. The rearrangement joins TRBV6-5 to TRBJ2-5; D unresolved. This CDR3 has 16 amino acids. The V end was cut by 2 bases, the J end by 2 bases, with 15 bases between. Germline V gives CDR1 MNHEY, CDR2 SVGAGI.